The rows below give T cell receptor beta chains drawn from one sample of a study of CD8 T cells in ankylosing spondylitis. TCRdb re-analysed the 5' RACE reads in MiXCR, keeping a single row per CDR3 protein. The table lists 200,000 to 300,000 distinct CDR3 sequences, under 30% of them singletons. The source material was blood, either unsorted or a sorted T cell fraction (not recorded which). The receptors were gathered from a male donor with ankylosing spondylitis or in good health (not recorded which). Both conserved end residues are trimmed from each CDR3. For some rows the clone size is stated as once, few or many, or as a class when expanded; others skip it.

v_call,clone_size,cdr3_aa
TRBV9,.,ASSASGRTDTQY
TRBV20-1,many,SAREETSGGKQY
TRBV6-5,few,ASKAGETQY
TRBV5-1,many,ASSPRFQTVYNEQF
TRBV29-1,.,SARQGIAGII
TRBV5-5,.,ASKEGGNSAEQY
TRBV6-5,many,ASSYPRGGNYEQY
TRBV10-3,many,AISVESNYGYT
TRBV20-1,many,SASNPGLAAQETQY
TRBV9,.,ASSVVENEQF
TRBV12-3/TRBV12-4,.,ASTPALGETQY
TRBV29-1,many,SVVGRVSTDTQY
TRBV12-3/TRBV12-4,.,ASSFRASPTGTDTQY
TRBV5-1,many,ASSLQPRTGSSYEQY
TRBV19,few,ASSPIRPGYNEQF
TRBV20-1,many,SAFERGTNTGELF
TRBV29-1,many,SEQTADTQY
TRBV29-1,few,SIHESTDTQY
TRBV20-1,many,SALVTDTQY
TRBV28,many,ASSRGRPYEQY
TRBV7-9,once,ASRGQKETQY
TRBV7-6,.,ASSLGGGDSYEQY
TRBV10-3,.,AISAGFQETQY
TRBV6-5,many,ASSFGGSRTDTQY
TRBV29-1,.,SVEPLEDSEQF
TRBV5-6,many,ASSPSDWGSGELF
TRBV12-3/TRBV12-4,.,ASSWSRGYEQY
TRBV2,many,ASNRGGLTGELF
TRBV29-1,few,SVGPGQGIGEQY
TRBV7-8,many,ASSSIRVGEQY
TRBV23-1,.,ASSQLDRPSVSYEQY
TRBV29-1,few,SAGQDEQY
TRBV12-3/TRBV12-4,many,ASRDGDQPQH
TRBV4-1,many,ATSGYNEQF
TRBV5-1,many,ASSLKETPSRDTQY
TRBV4-1,many,ASSPGGRAGNTYEQY
TRBV20-1,many,SARPREVEEQY
TRBV20-1,.,SANAANTGELF
TRBV20-1,few,SASPAGQTNYGYT
TRBV12-3/TRBV12-4,.,ASSFAAGSAYNEQF
TRBV18,.,ASSPDSDYGYT
TRBV7-9,.,ASSLASGGAVRETQY
TRBV2,many,ASSEDRASGGQY
TRBV20-1,many,SASNPYQRSTDTQY
TRBV20-1,.,SARRSGGWQPQH
TRBV10-3,.,AISESITDTQY
TRBV28,.,ASSSRTSGSTDTQY
TRBV3-1,many,ASSLLGQGAWEQF
TRBV27,.,ASSRDRDEKLF
TRBV30,.,AWSQGRGGETQY